Listed here are 12 T cell receptor beta chains from one sample, sequenced in a study of OX40 agonist ivuxolimab in advanced cancers. Libraries were prepared by immunoSEQ multiplex PCR; TCRdb keeps only in-frame clonotypes and omits some of them. The sample has around 25,000 clones, about 87% seen once. The specimen comprised CD4+ or CD8+ T cells sorted from blood, sampled in a trial of the OX40 agonist ivuxolimab. Receptors were obtained from an adult with an advanced solid tumor such as melanoma, head and neck, liver or kidney cancer.

The CDR3, as DNA: TGTGCCAGCAGCCCAGACAGGAACACCGGGGAGCTGTTTTTT. It translates to CASSPDRNTGELFF. V is TRBV7-2 and J is TRBJ2-2; a weak D match, TRBD1 (5 bases). The CDR3 runs to 14 residues. The V and J ends lost 5 bases and 1 base respectively, with 8 bases between them. Germline CDR1 reads SGHTA; CDR2 reads FQGNSA.

The chain links TRBV5-1 to TRBJ2-3; 9 nucleotides match TRBD2. Trimming removed 0 bases from V and 1 base from J; junction bases left unmatched: 0. The CDR3 is 15 residues long. CDR1 and CDR2 from the germline V gene are SGHRS and YFSETQ. CDR3 DNA sequence: TGCGCCAGCAGCTTGGTAGCGGGAGGCACAGATACGCAGTATTTT. Its translation is CASSLVAGGTDTQYF.

This rearrangement joins TRBV4-2 to TRBJ2-5; 9 bases align to TRBD1. The V gene end was trimmed by 4 bases and the J gene end by 7 bases; junction bases not matched to a gene: 10. The germline CDR1 and CDR2 sequences are LGHNA and YNFKEQ. This CDR3 has 15 amino acids. CDR3 region: CASSPRDRDLATQYF. The CDR3 bases are TGTGCCAGCAGCCCCCGGGACAGGGACTTGGCGACCCAGTACTTC.

The genes are TRBV10-3 and TRBJ1-1; D might be TRBD1 (6 bases). The CDR3 is 17 residues long. Germline values: CDR1 ENHRY, CDR2 SYGVKD. V lost 2 bases and J lost 3, with 19 bases in between. CDR3 in amino acids: CAISEGGTGNGYTEAFF. The CDR3, as DNA: TGTGCCATCAGTGAGGGGGGAACAGGGAACGGGTACACTGAAGCTTTCTTT.

The genes are TRBV6-6 and TRBJ2-7; 8 bases fit TRBD2. CDR1 and CDR2 from the germline V gene are MNHNY and SVGAGI (reference sequence). V gave up 5 bases and J gave up 7 bases; unmatched junction bases: 7. The CDR3 consists of 13 residues. CDR3 DNA sequence: TGTGCCAGCAGTATCGGGAGGGCCTGGGAGCAGTACTTC. This translates into CASSIGRAWEQYF.

In its sample, this clone was seen once. This rearrangement joins TRBV5-4 to TRBJ2-3; possibly TRBD1 for D (5 bases). The CDR3 consists of 16 residues. Germline V lookup: CDR1 SGHNT, CDR2 YYREEE (reference sequence). Trimming removed 2 bases at V and 0 bases at J, with 13 bases between. In DNA, the CDR3 is TGTGCCAGCAGCTTTCCGGTAGGGGCGAGCACAGATACGCAGTATTTT. This sequence encodes CASSFPVGASTDTQYF.

The chain joins TRBV5-1 to TRBJ2-5; 8 positions match TRBD1. The CDR3 runs to 15 residues. The ends lost 4 bases at V and 1 base at J; junction bases unmatched: 6. CDR1 SGHRS and CDR2 YFSETQ come from the germline V gene. CDR3 residues: CASSPGQVSQETQYF. The CDR3, as DNA: TGCGCCAGCAGCCCGGGACAGGTTAGCCAAGAGACCCAGTACTTC.

The V call is TRBV7-9, the J call TRBJ1-1; 7 bases are a match to TRBD1. In germline, CDR1 is SEHNR, CDR2 FQNEAQ (reference sequence). The CDR3 totals 12 residues. V lost 4 bases and J lost 11; bases outside the gene matches: 7. CDR3 DNA sequence: TGTGCCAGCAGCTGGGACAGATCCAAGGCTTTCTTT. Translated, it gives CASSWDRSKAFF. The full variable domain, rest sourced from reference TRBV7-9 and TRBJ1-1, is DTGVSQNPRHKITKRGQNVTFRCDPISEHNRLYWYRQTLGQGPEFLTYFQNEAQLEKSRLLSDRFSAERPKGSFSTLEIQRTEQGDSAMYLCASSWDRSKAFFGQGTRLTVV.

This sequence joins TRBV27 and TRBJ2-1; D possibly corresponds to TRBD1 (5 bases). The CDR3 contains 15 residues. V was shortened by 6 bases and J by 7 bases, with 19 bases between the two germline ends. Germline CDR1 and CDR2: MNHEY and SMNVEV (reference sequence). The CDR3 coding sequence is TGTGCCAGCAGCTTCCGGGCCCAGGGTTGGAATGAGCAGTTCTTC. Protein: CASSFRAQGWNEQFF.

The gene calls are TRBV9 and TRBJ1-2; 8 nucleotides agree with TRBD1. The CDR3 consists of 14 residues. Unmatched junction bases numbered 10, after V lost 3 bases and J lost 9 bases. Germline loops: CDR1 SGDLS, CDR2 YYNGEE. The CDR3 is CASSAQGGKRSYTF. In DNA, the CDR3 is TGTGCCAGCAGCGCACAGGGGGGGAAGAGAAGCTACACCTTC.

V gene TRBV14 combines with J gene TRBJ2-5; D remains unclear. Trimming removed 0 bases from V and 5 bases from J, with 16 bases in between. This CDR3 region has 16 residues. The germline V gene encodes CDR1 SGHDN and CDR2 FVKESK. Here the CDR3 reads CASSQDLSWGLETQYF. CDR3 DNA sequence: TGTGCCAGCAGCCAAGATCTTAGTTGGGGTCTGGAGACCCAGTACTTC.

About this clone: This CDR3 is also generated by other DNA sequences in the sample. V usage is TRBV19 and J usage is TRBJ2-7; 7 bases fit TRBD2. The CDR3 covers 15 residues. Germline V gene data show CDR1 as LNHDA and CDR2 as SQIVND (reference sequence). V was clipped by 1 base and J by 2 bases; unmatched bases: 5. This chain's CDR3 is CASSIAASGTYEQYF. CDR3 coding DNA: TGTGCCAGTAGTATAGCGGCTAGCGGAACCTACGAGCAGTACTTC.